The 17 T cell receptor beta chains listed next were all sequenced from one sample in a study of T-cell reconstitution after alpha-beta-depleted transplantation in children. Preparing the TCRbeta library involved the use of unique molecular identifiers. In TCRdb, the PCR reads were re-called with MiXCR into one record per CDR3 protein. This sample has approximately 590,000 distinct CDR3 sequences, with about 10% found just once. Specimen: PBMCs from the stem cell graft donor, collected from the stem cell graft. Every receptor here comes from a human donor who donated a stem cell graft to a child with acute myeloid leukemia.

The genes are TRBV20-1 and TRBJ2-5; weak D call: TRBD1 (5 bases). The germline V and J ends were trimmed by 0 bases and 1 base, with 15 bases remaining between them. Germline CDR1 is DFQATT and CDR2 is SNEGSKA (reference sequence). The CDR3 has 16 amino acids. CDR3 region: CSARDQRQGTQETQYF. CDR3 bases: TGCAGTGCTAGAGATCAGAGGCAGGGCACCCAAGAGACCCAGTACTTC.

This clonotype appeared many times. CDR3 sequence reads: CASSYRLAGAYNEQFF. The CDR3 coding sequence is TGTGCCAGCAGCTACCGACTAGCGGGTGCCTACAATGAGCAGTTCTTC. The V call is TRBV3-1, the J call TRBJ2-1; 10 bases agree with TRBD2. Germline V CDR1 and CDR2: LGHDT, YNNKEL (reference sequence). Trimming at V came to 5 bases and at J to 2 bases, leaving 6 bases not matched to a gene. CDR3 size: 16 residues.

This clonotype occurred a few times. The chain links TRBV6-2 or TRBV6-3 to TRBJ2-3; 7 nucleotides agree with TRBD1. V lost 4 bases, J lost 0 bases, and 4 bases stayed unmatched. CDR3 size: 15 residues. Germline-derived CDR1 and CDR2 are MNHEY and SVGEGT. The CDR3 loop is CASSSRDSSTDTQYF. CDR3 coding DNA: TGTGCCAGCAGTTCCCGGGACAGCAGCACAGATACGCAGTATTTT.

This clonotype was seen ten or more times. V and J are TRBV29-1 and TRBJ2-3; 10 bases match TRBD2. The ends lost 0 bases at V and 4 bases at J; junction bases unmatched: 4. This CDR3 is 15 amino acids long. Looked up from germline, CDR1 is SQVTM and CDR2 is ANQGSEA. This CDR3 reads CSVEELAGVADTQYF. The CDR3 region has the DNA TGCAGCGTTGAAGAGCTAGCGGGAGTCGCAGATACGCAGTATTTT.

The V and J genes are TRBV27 and TRBJ2-3, with a tentative D call TRBD2 (6 bases). Trimming removed 8 bases at V and 7 bases at J, with 13 bases between. Germline values: CDR1 MNHEY, CDR2 SMNVEV (reference sequence). The CDR3 loop spans 12 amino acids. The CDR3 sequence: CASGPLAHTQYF. The DNA for the CDR3 is TGTGCCAGCGGACCACTAGCCCATACGCAGTATTTT.

This clonotype was picked up a small number of times. The V gene is TRBV5-3, the J gene TRBJ2-1; D is ambiguous. TRBV5-3 is known as an ORF, though its function is uncertain. The CDR3 runs to 14 residues. The V and J ends lost 1 base and 3 bases respectively, with 8 bases between them. The CDR3 DNA sequence: TGTGCCAGAAGCTTGCGTGACTGCTACAATGAGCAGTTCTTC. This gives the protein CARSLRDCYNEQFF.

This clonotype was observed a handful of times. V and J are TRBV12-3 or TRBV12-4 and TRBJ2-1; 9 bases are shared with TRBD2. This CDR3 contains 14 residues. V dropped 5 bases and J dropped 3; count of bases not matched to a gene: 2. The CDR3 region has the DNA TGTGCCAGCAGTCGACTAGCGGTCTACAATGAGCAGTTCTTC. Protein: CASSRLAVYNEQFF.

V and J are TRBV3-1 and TRBJ2-2; D possibly corresponds to TRBD1 (5 bases). The CDR3 length is 16 residues. Trimming removed 1 base at V and 4 bases at J, with 13 bases between. Germline V gene lookup returns CDR1 LGHDT and CDR2 YNNKEL (reference sequence). The CDR3 region is CASSQGGSRSTGELFF. The CDR3 nucleotides read TGTGCCAGCAGCCAAGGGGGCAGTCGTAGCACCGGGGAGCTGTTTTTT.

This chain joins TRBV4-2 and TRBJ1-4; TRBD1 aligns across 8 bases. V dropped 0 bases and J dropped 7; count of bases not matched to a gene: 7. Germline V lookup: CDR1 LGHNA, CDR2 YNFKEQ. The CDR3 contains 16 residues. The CDR3 loop reads CASSQDPQGAGEKLFF. The CDR3 coding sequence is TGTGCCAGCAGCCAAGACCCCCAGGGGGCGGGTGAAAAACTGTTTTTT.

A single count supports this clonotype. This chain links TRBV7-8 with TRBJ2-5; TRBD1 matches 9 bases. V shed 5 bases, J shed 2 bases, and the junction held 6 bases outside the gene matches. Per the germline V gene, CDR1 is SGHVS and CDR2 is FQNEAQ. The CDR3 spans 15 residues. The CDR3 nucleotides read TGTGCCAGCAGCCCGGGACAGGGTTGGCAAGAGACCCAGTACTTC. This gives the protein CASSPGQGWQETQYF.

This chain joins TRBV6-5 and TRBJ2-7; unclear D gene. CDR3 length: 15 amino acids. Trimming cost V 0 bases and J 3 bases, with 12 bases left between them. CDR1 and CDR2 (germline): MNHEY, SVGAGI. The CDR3 DNA reads as TGTGCCAGCAGTTACTCTGGGCTGAACAACTACGAGCAGTACTTC. Its protein is CASSYSGLNNYEQYF.

The table lists this clonotype with a few counts. This chain uses TRBV20-1 with TRBJ1-4, with 7 bases lining up with TRBD1. Germline V CDR1 and CDR2: DFQATT, SNEGSKA (reference sequence). V lost 1 base to trimming and J lost 4 bases; unmatched junction nucleotides: 9. The CDR3 spans 16 residues. The CDR3 sequence is CSARVSTGRVNEKLFF. The CDR3 DNA sequence: TGCAGTGCTAGAGTCTCGACAGGGAGAGTTAATGAAAAACTGTTTTTT.

This clonotype was counted many times. The chain couples TRBV28 to TRBJ2-3; D may be TRBD2 (6 bases). The CDR3 has 16 residues. The germline V gene encodes CDR1 MDHEN and CDR2 SYDVKM. Deletions cut 5 bases from V and 2 bases from J, with 17 bases between. Here the CDR3 reads CASSLSGTRNTDTQYF. DNA of the CDR3: TGTGCCAGCAGTCTCTCCGGGACTCGGAACACAGATACGCAGTATTTT.

J is TRBJ1-5 and V is TRBV27; D gene uncertain. The V and J ends lost 5 bases and 9 bases respectively, with 14 bases between them. This CDR3 has 13 amino acids. Germline lookup yields CDR1 MNHEY and CDR2 SMNVEV (reference sequence). CDR3 protein: CASSQRTVGPQHF. The CDR3 DNA reads as TGTGCCAGCAGTCAACGGACGGTCGGGCCCCAGCATTTT.

V is TRBV7-9 and J is TRBJ2-5; maybe TRBD2 (5 bases). The CDR3 runs 10 residues. Trimming shortened V by 10 bases and J by 7 bases, and 10 bases separated the two germline ends. Germline-derived CDR1 and CDR2 are SEHNR and FQNEAQ (reference sequence). The DNA of the CDR3 is TGTGCCACCTCAGAGGGGACCCAGTACTTC. It translates to CATSEGTQYF.

The rearrangement links TRBV4-1 to TRBJ1-1; TRBD1 is a possible D gene (5 bases). The length of the CDR3 is 15 residues. V dropped 5 bases and J dropped 1 base, with 14 bases sitting between them. The germline CDR1 and CDR2 sequences are MGHRA and YSYEKL. The CDR3 DNA reads as TGCGCCAGCAGCTGGTCCCTGGGGGAGAACACTGAAGCTTTCTTT. It specifies CASSWSLGENTEAFF.

The chain links TRBV6-5 to TRBJ1-1, with D unclear. The CDR3 is 17 residues long. Germline V gene sequence: CDR1 MNHEY, CDR2 SVGAGI. V was pared by 6 bases and J by 3 bases, with 23 bases between. The CDR3 DNA reads TGTGCCAGCAGACGAGCCCGGCTCGGGGAGAAGGACACTGAAGCTTTCTTT. Amino acid sequence: CASRRARLGEKDTEAFF.